This TCR beta chain was identified during a study of molecular identifiers for immune sequencing clone quantification. The study, taken as a whole, reports: Clones carrying above 20 RNA copies accounted for over 98% of effector molecules, under 1% in naive cells. With a barcode shared among identical TCR molecules, highly expanded clone sizes could be underestimated.

In the sort, naive CD8 T cells were defined as CD8+CD4-CCR7+CD45RA+. CDR3 length: 13 residues. The authors built bulk TCR libraries by previously described methods with listed TCR primers. TCRdb re-derived calls from the PCR reads in MiXCR, one entry per CDR3 protein. The table records about 36,000 distinct CDR3 sequences, about 18% of them present only once. Notes on this clonotype: What it binds is not known. A much larger clone differs from this one at a single base, so this may be a read error.

The TCR originated in a human donor in good health. Some libraries in this study had Jurkat cell RNA spiked in. Sample: naive CD8+ T cells from blood, with Jurkat cell RNA spiked in. The subset: FACS-sorted CD8+CD4-CCR7+CD45RA+ naive T cells. The chain is built from TRBV5-3 and TRBJ1-1; a possible D gene is TRBD1 (5 bases). Being an ORF, TRBV5-3 has a function that is uncertain. CDR3 sequence: CASSWTRSSEAFF. CDR3 bases: TGTGCCAGCAGCTGGACAAGGAGTAGTGAAGCTTTCTTT.